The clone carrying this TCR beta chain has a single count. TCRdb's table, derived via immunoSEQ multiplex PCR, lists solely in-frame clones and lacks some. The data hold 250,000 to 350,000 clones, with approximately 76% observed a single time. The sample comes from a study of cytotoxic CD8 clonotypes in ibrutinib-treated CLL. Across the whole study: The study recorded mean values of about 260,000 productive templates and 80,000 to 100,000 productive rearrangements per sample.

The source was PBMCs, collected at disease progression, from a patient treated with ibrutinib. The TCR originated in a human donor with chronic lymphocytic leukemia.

The DNA for the CDR3 is TGTGCCAGCAGCCCCTGGGACTCCCGGCGCGAGCAGTACTTC. This gives the protein CASSPWDSRREQYF. The V gene is TRBV9, the J gene TRBJ2-7, with D perhaps TRBD2 (6 bases). CDR3 size: 14 residues. The germline gives CDR1 SGDLS, CDR2 YYNGEE. V gave up 4 bases and J gave up 6 bases, with 17 bases separating them.